The rows below give T cell receptor beta chains drawn from one sample of a study of cytomegalovirus exposure and HLA in healthy donors. Clones were read by immunoSEQ multiplex PCR, and TCRdb kept only the in-frame ones, dropping some. The repertoire consists of about 60,000 clones, with 96% occurring once and the leading ten covering roughly 1.2%. The sample consisted of PBMCs. These receptors all come from a woman aged 18-29 years in good health and CMV-seronegative. Each CDR3 is given with its conserved first and last residue. D genes are given only for firm matches.

V gene,D gene,J gene,CDR3 DNA,CDR3 protein
TRBV4-3,.,TRBJ2-6,TGCGCCAGCAGCCAAGGGCGGCCCGGGGCCAACGTCCTGACTTTC,CASSQGRPGANVLTF
TRBV11-1,TRBD2,TRBJ2-5,TGTGCCAGCAGCTTAGATCGTAGCGGGAGGGCCCGGGAGACCCAGTACTTC,CASSLDRSGRARETQYF
TRBV27,.,TRBJ1-5,TGTGCCAGCAGCCGGCGGGGTCAGCCCCAGCATTTT,CASSRRGQPQHF
TRBV5-6,.,TRBJ1-1,TGTGCCAGCAGCTGGGGGTTGGGGGCCTGGGACACTGAAGCTTTCTTT,CASSWGLGAWDTEAFF
TRBV7-2,.,TRBJ2-5,TGTGCCAGCAGCCTCCGACCGGGGGAGCAGTACTTC,CASSLRPGEQYF
TRBV5-1,.,TRBJ2-7,TGCGCCAGCAGCTTGGGGGCCCACGGCAGTGGCGAGCAGTACTTC,CASSLGAHGSGEQYF
TRBV6-6,TRBD1,TRBJ1-1,TGTGCCAGCAGCCAACGACAGGGCAAAGCTTTCTTT,CASSQRQGKAFF
TRBV2,TRBD2,TRBJ2-1,TGTGCCAAGGGACTAGCGGGAGTATCCAATGAGCAGTTCTTC,CAKGLAGVSNEQFF
TRBV11-2,.,TRBJ2-1,TGTGCCAGCAGCCCCGAGGGCTCCTACAATGAGCAGTTCTTC,CASSPEGSYNEQFF
TRBV28,.,TRBJ2-7,TGTGCCAGCAGTCCCCCACTCAGGGGACACTACGAGCAGTACTTC,CASSPPLRGHYEQYF
TRBV27,.,TRBJ2-7,TGTGCCAGCAGTTTGGTGGGGAGCTCCTACGAGCAGTACTTC,CASSLVGSSYEQYF
TRBV9,TRBD2,TRBJ2-3,TGTGCCAGCGGACGCGCACAACCGGGACTAGCGGTCCCAGATACGCAGTATTTT,CASGRAQPGLAVPDTQYF
TRBV14,TRBD2,TRBJ2-1,TGTGCCAGCAGCCAAGGGGAGCGGGAACGGGATGAGCAGTTCTTC,CASSQGERERDEQFF
TRBV28,.,TRBJ2-3,TGTGCCAGCAGTTTAGAGTGGGGCGGCACAGATACGCAGTATTTT,CASSLEWGGTDTQYF
TRBV6-4,.,TRBJ1-2,TGTGCCAGCAGTGACACCACGGACAGTCATGGCTACACCTTC,CASSDTTDSHGYTF
TRBV28,TRBD1,TRBJ2-7,TGTGCCAGCAGTTTAGGGTGGGGACAGGGGGCCGCCTACGAGCAGTACTTC,CASSLGWGQGAAYEQYF